These T cell receptor beta chains were read from a single sample in a study of blood T cell repertoires in COVID-19. Here immunoSEQ multiplex PCR was the method, and the copy in TCRdb shows in-frame clones only, minus some. The sample has approximately 54,000 clones; approximately 82% are singletons. Sequencing used peripheral blood. These receptors were obtained from a human donor in a cohort sampled during active COVID-19. Both conserved end residues are part of each CDR3. Each record gives: D gene, clone size, CDR3 length, J gene, V gene, CDR3 DNA, CDR3 protein. A D gene is named only where the DNA matches it firmly. Not all rows give a size; the values are once, few, many and, for expanded clones, a class.

d_gene: NA
abundance: NA
len: 16
j_gene: TRBJ2-7
v_gene: TRBV4-2
CDR3nt: TGTGCCAGCAGCCAGCTATCTAGCGTTGGGGCCTACGAGCAGTACTTC
CDR3aa: CASSQLSSVGAYEQYF

d_gene: TRBD1
abundance: few
len: 16
j_gene: TRBJ1-1
v_gene: TRBV24-1
CDR3nt: TGTGCCACCAGTGACGGTAACAGGGGGACGAACACTGAAGCTTTCTTT
CDR3aa: CATSDGNRGTNTEAFF

d_gene: NA
abundance: NA
len: 15
j_gene: TRBJ2-6
v_gene: TRBV10-3
CDR3nt: TGTGCCATCAGTGCGTGGAGTCCCGGGGCCAACGTCCTGACTTTC
CDR3aa: CAISAWSPGANVLTF

d_gene: TRBD2
abundance: NA
len: 13
j_gene: TRBJ2-3
v_gene: TRBV30
CDR3nt: TGTGCCTGTGCTAGCGGACTCACAGATACGCAGTATTTT
CDR3aa: CACASGLTDTQYF

d_gene: NA
abundance: NA
len: 16
j_gene: TRBJ1-6
v_gene: TRBV3-1/TRBV3-2
CDR3nt: TGTGCCAGCATCCTCGGCCGGCCAGGGCCTAATTCACCCCTCCACTTT
CDR3aa: CASILGRPGPNSPLHF

d_gene: NA
abundance: NA
len: 13
j_gene: TRBJ2-4
v_gene: TRBV12-3/TRBV12-4
CDR3nt: TGTGCCAGCAGTTTAAAGTCGAGGTACATTCAGTACTTC
CDR3aa: CASSLKSRYIQYF

d_gene: NA
abundance: few
len: 12
j_gene: TRBJ2-1
v_gene: TRBV7-2
CDR3nt: TGTGCCAGCAGCGCCGGACAGAATGAGCAGTTCTTC
CDR3aa: CASSAGQNEQFF

d_gene: TRBD1
abundance: NA
len: 15
j_gene: TRBJ1-2
v_gene: TRBV6-5
CDR3nt: TGTGCCAGCACCACAGCCCTAGACAGGGAGGTTGGCTACACCTTC
CDR3aa: CASTTALDREVGYTF

d_gene: NA
abundance: NA
len: 15
j_gene: TRBJ2-7
v_gene: TRBV19
CDR3nt: TGTGCCAGTAGTATGGCTACGGGACAAACCTACGAGCAGTACTTC
CDR3aa: CASSMATGQTYEQYF

d_gene: TRBD1
abundance: NA
len: 16
j_gene: TRBJ1-3
v_gene: TRBV18
CDR3nt: TGTGCCAGCTCACAATCCACAGGGGCGGCTGGAAACACCATATATTTT
CDR3aa: CASSQSTGAAGNTIYF

d_gene: TRBD2
abundance: NA
len: 16
j_gene: TRBJ2-2
v_gene: TRBV7-9
CDR3nt: TGTGCCAGCAGCTTCCGACTAGCGGGAAACACCGGGGAGCTGTTTTTT
CDR3aa: CASSFRLAGNTGELFF

d_gene: NA
abundance: NA
len: 12
j_gene: TRBJ2-5
v_gene: TRBV9
CDR3nt: TGTGCCAGCAGCGTTGCCTCAGGGACCCAGTACTTC
CDR3aa: CASSVASGTQYF

d_gene: TRBD2
abundance: few
len: 17
j_gene: TRBJ2-7
v_gene: TRBV6-1
CDR3nt: TGTGCCAGCAGTGATGTTTCGGTACTAGCGGGAGCCTACGAGCAGTACTTC
CDR3aa: CASSDVSVLAGAYEQYF

d_gene: NA
abundance: NA
len: 14
j_gene: TRBJ1-3
v_gene: TRBV2
CDR3nt: TGTGCCAGCAGGTTAGGGGCCCGTGGAAACACCATATATTTT
CDR3aa: CASRLGARGNTIYF

d_gene: TRBD2
abundance: NA
len: 15
j_gene: TRBJ2-2
v_gene: TRBV7-9
CDR3nt: TGTGCCAGCAGCTTACGGGACTACAACACCGGGGAGCTGTTTTTT
CDR3aa: CASSLRDYNTGELFF

d_gene: TRBD1
abundance: NA
len: 15
j_gene: TRBJ1-2
v_gene: TRBV5-4
CDR3nt: TGTGCCAGCAGCTCCGGACAGGGGGCCTATTATGGCTACACCTTC
CDR3aa: CASSSGQGAYYGYTF

d_gene: NA
abundance: NA
len: 18
j_gene: TRBJ2-3
v_gene: TRBV28
CDR3nt: TGTGCCAGCTCTCGTAACGTCCGGGATGCCCTAAGCACAGATACGCAGTATTTT
CDR3aa: CASSRNVRDALSTDTQYF

d_gene: NA
abundance: NA
len: 16
j_gene: TRBJ1-3
v_gene: TRBV7-2
CDR3nt: TGTGCCAGCAGCCGCAGGTCTTTGGTAGTGGGAAACACCATATATTTT
CDR3aa: CASSRRSLVVGNTIYF

d_gene: NA
abundance: NA
len: 21
j_gene: TRBJ2-7
v_gene: TRBV5-1
CDR3nt: TGCGCCAGCAGCTTAAAACCGACACACTCGGCAACCGGGACATCCACCTACGAGCAGTACTTC
CDR3aa: CASSLKPTHSATGTSTYEQYF

d_gene: TRBD2
abundance: NA
len: 15
j_gene: TRBJ2-1
v_gene: TRBV11-1
CDR3nt: TGTGCCAGCAGTCTTGGACTAGCGGGTTACAATGAGCAGTTCTTC
CDR3aa: CASSLGLAGYNEQFF

d_gene: NA
abundance: NA
len: 14
j_gene: TRBJ2-2
v_gene: TRBV10-2
CDR3nt: TGCGCCAGCAGTGTTATAGAGGGCACCGGGGAGCTGTTTTTT
CDR3aa: CASSVIEGTGELFF

d_gene: TRBD1
abundance: few
len: 14
j_gene: TRBJ2-7
v_gene: TRBV2
CDR3nt: TGTGCCAGCAGCCGGGACAGGGGATTCTACGAGCAGTACTTC
CDR3aa: CASSRDRGFYEQYF

d_gene: NA
abundance: NA
len: 15
j_gene: TRBJ1-2
v_gene: TRBV5-1
CDR3nt: TGCGCCAGCAGCTGGGATGGTACGGAGGCGTATGGCTACACCTTC
CDR3aa: CASSWDGTEAYGYTF

d_gene: TRBD1
abundance: NA
len: 15
j_gene: TRBJ1-5
v_gene: TRBV18
CDR3nt: TGTGCCAGCTCACTGGGACAGGAAGGCAATCAGCCCCAGCATTTT
CDR3aa: CASSLGQEGNQPQHF

d_gene: NA
abundance: NA
len: 18
j_gene: TRBJ1-5
v_gene: TRBV23-1
CDR3nt: TGCGCCAGCAGTCAACGGGGGTGGGACGGAAGGCCGAATCAGCCCCAGCATTTT
CDR3aa: CASSQRGWDGRPNQPQHF

d_gene: NA
abundance: NA
len: 15
j_gene: TRBJ2-3
v_gene: TRBV7-9
CDR3nt: TGTGCCAGCAGCTTAGATTTCCCGGGGACAGATACGCAGTATTTT
CDR3aa: CASSLDFPGTDTQYF

d_gene: TRBD2
abundance: NA
len: 15
j_gene: TRBJ2-3
v_gene: TRBV7-2
CDR3nt: TGTGCCAGCAGCATAGCGGGAGTGGTCACAGATACGCAGTATTTT
CDR3aa: CASSIAGVVTDTQYF

d_gene: TRBD2
abundance: NA
len: 19
j_gene: TRBJ2-7
v_gene: TRBV4-3
CDR3nt: TGCGCCAGCAGCCAAGACCCACATACCTCTAGCGGGCCCACCTACGAGCAGTACTTC
CDR3aa: CASSQDPHTSSGPTYEQYF